This T cell receptor (beta chain) originates from a study of T cells in Graves' hyperthyroidism and ophthalmopathy. For the study at large: Before treatment of any kind, peripheral blood was taken at initial diagnosis.

This CDR3 comprises 17 residues. Trimming took 3 bases from V and 5 from J; bases not matched to a gene: 8. Germline loops: CDR1 KGHSH, CDR2 LQKENI. These patients, aged 18 to 65, had recently diagnosed hyperthyroidism lasting under 2 months. Uncontrolled infection, other autoimmune disease, pregnancy or lactation barred patients from enrollment. Amplification of TCR beta CDR3 regions used RNA as the template. The primer set for the first-round RT-PCR of the TCR CDR3 was HTBI. TCRdb redid the calling of the multiplex PCR reads with MiXCR, one entry per CDR3 protein. In the table there are about 420,000 distinct CDR3 sequences, roughly an eighth of which are singletons. Points from the study as a whole: Among thyroid clonotypes expanded above 0.001, most also appeared in blood.

Of note for this clonotype: Its specificity is not known. A read error may explain this, as a much larger clone is one base away.

The clonotype originates from a woman aged 18-29 years with Graves' hyperthyroidism. J is TRBJ2-2 and V is TRBV18; 11 bases fit TRBD2. Sequencing used blood. For the CDR3, the DNA is TGTGCCAGCTCACCCGAGACTAGCGGGATGATTACCGGGGAGCTGTTTTTT. Amino acids: CASSPETSGMITGELFF. Drawing the rest from reference TRBV18 and TRBJ2-2, the complete variable domain is NAGVMQNPRHLVRRRGQEARLRCSPMKGHSHVYWYRQLPEEGLKFMVYLQKENIIDESGMPKERFSAEFPKEGPSILRIQQVVRGDSAAYFCASSPETSGMITGELFFGEGSRLTVL.